The 3 T cell receptor beta chains presented below share a single source sample, sequenced in a study of cytomegalovirus exposure and HLA in healthy donors. It was with 60 Vbeta and 13 Jbeta primers that the PCR ran. Assay: immunoSEQ multiplex PCR; the TCRdb copy retains only in-frame clones and omits some. This sample has 180,000 or so clones; approximately 78% occur once, and the top ten carry 0.75% to 0.9%. The sample was PBMCs. The receptors were sampled from a woman under 30 in good health and CMV-seronegative.

The V gene is TRBV11-2, the J gene TRBJ2-7; a possible D gene is TRBD1 (5 bases). Germline values: CDR1 SGHAT, CDR2 FQNNGV. Trimming stripped 5 bases from V and 7 bases from J, with 12 bases between. This CDR3 is built from 12 residues. Written as DNA, the CDR3 is TGTGCCAGCAGCCAGACAACAGGAGAGCAGTACTTC. Protein product: CASSQTTGEQYF.

The chain carries TRBV27 and TRBJ2-1; TRBD2 matches 10 bases. The CDR3 extends over 14 amino acids. The junction had 5 bases not matched to a gene; V was cut back by 6 bases and J by 6 bases. The germline V gene has CDR1 MNHEY and CDR2 SMNVEV (reference sequence). CDR3 region: CASSQGLAPNEQFF. The CDR3 DNA sequence: TGTGCCAGCAGCCAGGGACTAGCGCCCAATGAGCAGTTCTTC.

This clone was picked up a small number of times. V is TRBV6-4 and J is TRBJ2-3; 10 bases map to TRBD1. Germline V lookup: CDR1 MRHNA, CDR2 SNTAGT. This CDR3 has 15 amino acids. Trimming at V came to 2 bases and at J to 2 bases, leaving 1 base not matched to a gene. The CDR3 protein is CASSDGTGATDTQYF. CDR3 bases: TGTGCCAGCAGTGACGGGACAGGGGCCACAGATACGCAGTATTTT.